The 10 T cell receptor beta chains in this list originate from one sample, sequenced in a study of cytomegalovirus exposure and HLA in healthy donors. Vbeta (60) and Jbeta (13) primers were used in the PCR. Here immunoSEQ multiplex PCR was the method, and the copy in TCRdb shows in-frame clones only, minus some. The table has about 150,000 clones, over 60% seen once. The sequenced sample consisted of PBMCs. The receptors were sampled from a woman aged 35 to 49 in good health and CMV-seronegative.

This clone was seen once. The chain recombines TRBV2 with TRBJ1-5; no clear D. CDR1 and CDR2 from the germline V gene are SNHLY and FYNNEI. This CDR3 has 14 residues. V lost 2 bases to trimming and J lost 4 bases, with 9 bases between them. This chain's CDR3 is CASSESTLNQPQHF. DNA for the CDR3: TGTGCCAGCAGTGAATCTACCTTAAATCAGCCCCAGCATTTT.

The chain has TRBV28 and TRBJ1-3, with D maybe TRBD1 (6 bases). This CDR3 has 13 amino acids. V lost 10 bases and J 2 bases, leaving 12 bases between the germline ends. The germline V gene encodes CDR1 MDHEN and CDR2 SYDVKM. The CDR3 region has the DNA TGTGCCATAACACAGGGTACTGGAAACACCATATATTTT. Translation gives CAITQGTGNTIYF. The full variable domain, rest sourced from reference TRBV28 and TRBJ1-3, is DVKVTQSSRYLVKRTGEKVFLECVQDMDHENMFWYRQDPGLGLRLIYFSYDVKMKEKGDIPEGYSVSREKKERFSLILESASTNQTSMYLCAITQGTGNTIYFGEGSWLTVV.

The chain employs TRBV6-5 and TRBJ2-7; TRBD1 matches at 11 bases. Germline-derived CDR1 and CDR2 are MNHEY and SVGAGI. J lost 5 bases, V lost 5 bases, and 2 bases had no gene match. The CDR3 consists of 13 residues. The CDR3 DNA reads TGTGCCAGCAGTAGGACAGGGGGCGACGAGCAGTACTTC. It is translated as CASSRTGGDEQYF.

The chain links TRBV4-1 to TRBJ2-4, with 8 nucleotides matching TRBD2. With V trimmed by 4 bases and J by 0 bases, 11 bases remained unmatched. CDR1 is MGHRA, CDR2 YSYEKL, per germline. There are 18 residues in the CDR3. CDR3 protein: CASSPSPRGEIAKNIQYF. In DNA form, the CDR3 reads TGCGCCAGCAGCCCGAGCCCGCGGGGGGAAATAGCCAAAAACATTCAGTACTTC.

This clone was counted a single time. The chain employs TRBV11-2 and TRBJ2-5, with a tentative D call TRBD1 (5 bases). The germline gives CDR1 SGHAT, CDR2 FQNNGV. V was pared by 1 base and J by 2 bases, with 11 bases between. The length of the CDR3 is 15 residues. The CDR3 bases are TGTGCCAGCAGCTTAGGATCAGGGAAACAAGAGACCCAGTACTTC. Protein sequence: CASSLGSGKQETQYF.

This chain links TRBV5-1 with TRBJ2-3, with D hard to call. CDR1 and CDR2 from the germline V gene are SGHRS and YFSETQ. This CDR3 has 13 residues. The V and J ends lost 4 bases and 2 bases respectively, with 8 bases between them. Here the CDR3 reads CASSPLYTDTQYF. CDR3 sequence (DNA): TGCGCCAGCAGCCCCCTTTACACAGATACGCAGTATTTT.

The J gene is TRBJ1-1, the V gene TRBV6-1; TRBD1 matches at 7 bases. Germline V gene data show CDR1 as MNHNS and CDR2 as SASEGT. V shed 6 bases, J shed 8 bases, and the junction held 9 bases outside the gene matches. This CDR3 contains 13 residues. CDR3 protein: CASSPTGSHEAFF. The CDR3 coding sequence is TGTGCCAGCAGCCCGACAGGGTCCCACGAAGCTTTCTTT.

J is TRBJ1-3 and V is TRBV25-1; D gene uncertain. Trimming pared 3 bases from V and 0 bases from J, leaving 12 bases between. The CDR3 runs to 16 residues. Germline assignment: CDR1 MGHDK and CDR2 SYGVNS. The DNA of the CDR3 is TGTGCCAGCAGTGACCCAGGCCGGGACTCTGGAAACACCATATATTTT. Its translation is CASSDPGRDSGNTIYF. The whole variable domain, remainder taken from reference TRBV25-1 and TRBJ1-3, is EADIYQTPRYLVIGTGKKITLECSQTMGHDKMYWYQQDPGMELHLIHYSYGVNSTEKGDLSSESTVSRIRTEHFPLTLESARPSHTSQYLCASSDPGRDSGNTIYFGEGSWLTVV.

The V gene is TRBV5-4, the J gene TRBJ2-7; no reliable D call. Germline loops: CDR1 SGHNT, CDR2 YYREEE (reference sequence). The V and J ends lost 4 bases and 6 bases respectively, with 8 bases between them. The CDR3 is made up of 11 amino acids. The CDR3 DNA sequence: TGTGCCAGCAGCCGAGGCCTCGAGCAGTACTTC. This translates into CASSRGLEQYF.

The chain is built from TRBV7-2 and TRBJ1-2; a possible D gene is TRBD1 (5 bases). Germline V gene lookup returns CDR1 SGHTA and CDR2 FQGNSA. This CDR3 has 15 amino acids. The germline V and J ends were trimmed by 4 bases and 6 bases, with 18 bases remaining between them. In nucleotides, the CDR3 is TGTGCCAGCAGCTCCTTAGGGGTAGGGGCCGATGGCTACACCTTC. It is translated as CASSSLGVGADGYTF.